This T cell receptor beta chain was profiled in a study of lung T cells in sarcoidosis with Löfgren's syndrome. For the study at large: Löfgren's syndrome patients were the main repertoire analysis focus.

Whole-study findings and limits: Paired TRAV12-1/TRBV2 TCRs showed CDR3 homology and preferential pairing. Multiple Löfgren's syndrome patients reportedly shared TRAV12-1 and TRBV2 CDR3 motifs.

This clonotype was picked up many times. Antigen specificity is unknown. TCRdb redid the calling of the reads with MiXCR, one entry per CDR3 protein. The sample includes around 60,000 distinct CDR3 sequences, about 20% of them seen just once. Trimming cost V 5 bases and J 6 bases, with 17 bases left between them. The CDR3 has 15 residues. Germline V gene data show CDR1 as SEHNR and CDR2 as FQNEAQ (reference sequence). Sequenced sample: CD4+ T cells from PBMCs. This clonotype originated in a human donor with sarcoidosis (Löfgren's syndrome or another form), or a control subject (not recorded which). This chain uses TRBV7-9 with TRBJ1-5; a possible D gene is TRBD1 (5 bases). The CDR3 DNA reads as TGTGCCAGCAGCCCGGACATCGAAGGATCTCAGCCCCAGCATTTT. As protein: CASSPDIEGSQPQHF.